The clone carrying this TCR beta chain came up many times. These data are taken from a study of sequential checkpoint blockade in melanoma. Study details: First-line arms were nivolumab then ipilimumab, or the reverse, randomized 1:1. Maintenance nivolumab came after either treatment sequence. TCRβ was sequenced from DNA of approximately 91 pretreatment tumors. Matched biopsies came pretreatment and at week 13 for approximately 22 patients.

Treatment in this sample: randomized to nivolumab then ipilimumab (arm A) or the reverse (arm B). Losses at the gene ends were 0 bases for V and 4 bases for J; bases not matched to a gene: 6. This CDR3 region has 17 residues. From germline, CDR1 is SGDLS and CDR2 YYNGEE. Generated by immunoSEQ multiplex PCR, the TCRdb table keeps only in-frame clones and is missing some. The sample includes some 3,000 clones, 21% of them seen just once. The receptor was isolated from a human patient with melanoma. Some clones in this sample may be carry-over from other donors' samples. The sample here was tumor tissue (inferred from file names), taken from a patient given nivolumab and ipilimumab in sequence. J is TRBJ2-5 and V is TRBV9; 13 nucleotides match TRBD2. This CDR3 is CASSVGQLAGGTETQYF. DNA for the CDR3: TGTGCCAGCAGCGTAGGCCAACTAGCGGGGGGGACAGAGACCCAGTACTTC. The full variable domain, with the rest looked up from reference TRBV9 and TRBJ2-5, is DSGVTQTPKHLITATGQRVTLRCSPRSGDLSVYWYQQSLDQGLQFLIQYYNGEERAKGNILERFSAQQFPDLHSELNLSSLELGDSALYFCASSVGQLAGGTETQYFGPGTRLLVL.